This T cell receptor (beta chain) stems from a study of T cell responses to AZD1222 COVID-19 vaccine (dated by TCRdb to the early 2020s). For context, the study as a whole: AZD1222 recipients given second doses at about 4 weeks or at about 12 weeks were pooled, since spike-specific TCR depth and breadth were not found to differ between the two schedules. Trial participants were enrolled by age into subgroups of 18-55, 56-69 and 70-plus years, and approximately 150, 30 and 60 TCR-sequenced participants, respectively, were included in these subgroups. TCR sequencing covered fewer than 250 trial participants: nearly 210 given two doses of AZD1222 and some 25 given two doses of MenACWY control vaccine. What the research found in general, with its limitations: Participants were mostly white British, with more females than males. The authors suggested clonal diversity may have been underestimated. In the small 56-69-year group, the increase in depth fell short of significance, most likely because of low power. After two AZD1222 doses, both the breadth and the depth of spike-specific TCRs were significantly higher than at day 0 and than in MenACWY recipients. Epitopes outside the regions mutated in the B.1.351 and B.1.1.7 variants were reportedly recognized by nearly half of the unique spike-specific TCRs. Because no samples from the day 14 peak response were available, repertoires could be characterized only after the peak T cell response. CD4 TCRs associated with the vaccine covered the entire spike protein, and the dominant responses were in regions 160-218 and 743-854. Conclusions about previously exposed vaccinees are limited because only 6 or 7 AZD1222 recipients were SARS-CoV-2 seropositive at baseline.

What this sample's time point label stands for: baseline before first vaccination. The vaccinee samples were drawn from two UK trials, COV001 and COV002, one of which was a single-blind randomized controlled phase 2/3 trial testing AZD1222 (ChAdOx1 nCoV-19) in healthy adults. For TCRbeta chain sequencing, PBMC samples were collected from trial participants at day 0 and at day 28 after the second dose. For CDR1 and CDR2, the germline V gene lists SGHTA and FQGNSA. Here V drops 6 bases and J drops 2 bases, and the junction holds 5 bases not matched to any gene. Measured from the cysteine to the phenylalanine, the CDR3 is 15 residues long. Only CDR3 DNA remains: 45 bases, in frame from the first base. The CDR3 regions of human TCRbeta chains were analyzed by immunosequencing. Per the original workflow: Repertoire TCRs were matched against a reference library of SARS-CoV-2-specific TCRs generated with the MIRA antigen-specificity platform. Breadth was defined as the fraction of unique TCRs that were SARS-CoV-2-associated. Depth was defined as the fraction of total T cells that were SARS-CoV-2-associated. Each spike-specific TCR was assigned to its reactive spike region and to a CD4 or CD8 class using the MIRA data. Log10-transformed breadth and depth values were compared by one-way ANOVA with Sidak's multiple comparisons tests. Entries here come from immuneACCESS through TCRdb and include only in-frame sequences with V and J called. Some clones fail to appear in such tables; in the studies checked, an unresolved V gene covers under half of the shortfall, and the cause of the remainder is unknown. For V, J and clone size, that table is used; D and trimming come from the DNA. The sample has about 110,000 clones on record, around 83% of them singletons. Jointly, the top ten make up around 3.2% of the sample.

With regard to this clone: Its antigen is still unknown. No base-level quality is on record; no much larger clone is a single base apart.

This TCR was sampled from an adult in good health. The specimen comprised peripheral blood, sampled on day 0 of AZD1222 vaccination. In this chain, TRBV7-2 is recombined with TRBJ2-5, and TRBD2 aligns with 11 junction nucleotides. The CDR3 region has the sequence CASRIGTSGQETQYF. The sequenced DNA is TGTGCCAGCAGGATAGGGACTAGCGGTCAAGAGACCCAGTACTTC.